This T cell receptor (beta chain) comes out of a study of CD8 T cells in ankylosing spondylitis listed by TCRdb under 2017. Background on the whole study: The study profiled T cell receptor beta repertoires in healthy donors and ankylosing spondylitis patients to find disease-linked TCR variants. Samples of peripheral blood were taken, and for ankylosing spondylitis patients, synovial fluid was collected as well. The whole study cohort included 85 to 120 healthy donors and 20 to 25 ankylosing spondylitis patients. The paper as a whole reports these results and caveats: Significant enrichment of the disease-linked clones was reported in matched synovial fluid samples from ankylosing spondylitis patients. Blood from ankylosing spondylitis patients appeared to be characterized by a TCR beta motif composed of about eight highly homologous amino acid variants. The disease-linked clones had a CD8+ phenotype and were found at relatively low frequencies in peripheral blood. Some motif variants had previously been reported in the synovial fluid and blood of reactive arthritis patients, which suggests shared mechanisms of disease initiation.

Comment on this clonotype: This receptor's antigen is unknown. The sample holds no much larger clone one base away, and base qualities are not on file.

As encoded in the germline V gene (reference sequence), CDR1 is MNHEY while CDR2 is SMNVEV. The CDR3 contains 13 residues, cysteine and phenylalanine counted. The read is trimmed to its CDR3 DNA, 39 bases read in frame from base 1. V loses 3 bases at its end and J loses 11 bases; junction bases beyond the gene matches: 7. Sequencer: Illumina HiSeq 2500. TCR beta libraries were prepared by quantitative 5'-RACE with molecular barcodes. As for the original processing: To identify disease-linked TCR variants, a new computational method was used, one built on a probabilistic model of VDJ rearrangement. The raw public data were reprocessed by TCRdb itself: fastp quality trimming at Q25, MiXCR clonotype calling, in-frame beta chains only. Rows with one shared CDR3 protein collapse into an entry with the most common genes and DNA. The V and J calls come from TCRdb's annotation, not from the publication. The sample table contains some 220,000 distinct CDR3 sequences; only one count was recorded for roughly 6.6% of them. The ten largest clonotypes hold 11% to 15% of the sample.

The specimen sequenced was blood, either unsorted or a sorted T cell fraction (not recorded which). The sequence came from a male donor with ankylosing spondylitis. The V and J segments used are TRBV27 and TRBJ2-7, with 10 central nucleotides matching TRBD2. The sequenced DNA: TGTGCCAGCAGTTTGCTAGCGGGGGCCCCCGAGTACTTC. The translation is CASSLLAGAPEYF.